The 21 T cell receptor beta chains presented below share a single source sample, sequenced in a study of T cells in tuberculosis. The assay was immunoSEQ multiplex PCR, and TCRdb's table has in-frame clones only and misses some. This table holds some 34,000 clones, about 97% found once. Source material: PBMCs. The receptors originated from a donor aged 10-29 years with latent tuberculosis or without tuberculosis infection.

The chain recombines TRBV5-1 with TRBJ1-2; 12 bases match TRBD1. CDR1 and CDR2 from the germline V gene are SGHRS and YFSETQ. The V and J ends lost 2 bases and 7 bases, in that order; junction bases with no gene match: 6. The CDR3 consists of 15 residues. The CDR3 DNA reads as TGCGCCAGCAGCTTACCGGGACAGGGGGCGGTTGGCTACACCTTC. The encoded protein is CASSLPGQGAVGYTF.

This chain links TRBV5-1 with TRBJ2-5, with 7 bases matching TRBD1. This CDR3 contains 14 residues. The ends lost 5 bases at V and 5 bases at J; junction bases unmatched: 9. CDR1 is SGHRS, CDR2 YFSETQ, per germline. This CDR3 reads CASSIQGVGETQYF. The CDR3 DNA reads as TGCGCCAGCAGTATTCAGGGGGTCGGTGAGACCCAGTACTTC.

V gene TRBV7-9 combines with J gene TRBJ1-5; a possible D gene is TRBD1 (6 bases). The germline V gene has CDR1 SEHNR and CDR2 FQNEAQ (reference sequence). This CDR3 has 16 amino acids. Trimming removed 3 bases from V and 10 bases from J, with 22 bases in between. CDR3 sequence reads: CASSFGPGTTANPQHF. In DNA form, the CDR3 reads TGTGCCAGCAGCTTCGGGCCCGGGACAACGGCTAACCCCCAGCATTTT.

The J gene is TRBJ2-7, the V gene TRBV5-1; D not certain. Germline CDR1 reads SGHRS; CDR2 reads YFSETQ. The CDR3 extends over 13 amino acids. The ends were cut back, 0 bases at V and 2 bases at J, with 6 bases in the middle. The CDR3 DNA follows: TGCGCCAGCAGCTTGGGGCCCCCCTACGAGCAGTACTTC. The encoded protein is CASSLGPPYEQYF.

The chain links TRBV4-2 to TRBJ2-5; no clear D. Germline loops: CDR1 LGHNA, CDR2 YNFKEQ. The CDR3 is 13 residues long. V dropped 0 bases and J dropped 5 bases, with 7 bases sitting between them. CDR3 amino acids: CASSQDVSETQYF. The DNA of the CDR3 is TGTGCCAGCAGCCAAGATGTGTCGGAGACCCAGTACTTC.

This clone was counted once. The chain carries TRBV6-1 and TRBJ2-1; possibly TRBD2 for D (5 bases). The CDR3 has 12 amino acids. In germline, CDR1 is MNHNS, CDR2 SASEGT. Trimming stripped 4 bases from V and 4 bases from J, with 5 bases between. The CDR3 DNA follows: TGTGCCAGCAGTGGCGGGTACAATGAGCAGTTCTTC. It encodes CASSGGYNEQFF.

The chain is built from TRBV9 and TRBJ1-1, with 7 bases fitting TRBD1. There are 15 residues in the CDR3. J was trimmed by 3 bases and V by 4 bases; bases with no gene match: 9. CDR1 and CDR2 (germline): SGDLS, YYNGEE. DNA for the CDR3: TGTGCCAGCAGCCTAGAGGACAGGCTCTACACTGAAGCTTTCTTT. This sequence encodes CASSLEDRLYTEAFF.

This clone showed up just a few times. The V and J genes are TRBV10-3 and TRBJ1-2; D is undetermined. Between the trimmed V and J ends, which lost 7 bases and 4 bases, there was a span of 10 bases. Germline V gene lookup returns CDR1 ENHRY and CDR2 SYGVKD. The length of the CDR3 is 12 residues. CDR3 protein: CAIKRESYGYTF. CDR3 DNA sequence: TGTGCCATCAAACGGGAATCCTATGGCTACACCTTC.

The rearrangement uses TRBV2 and TRBJ2-5, with 8 bases aligning to TRBD2. Germline V gene sequence: CDR1 SNHLY, CDR2 FYNNEI. V shed 4 bases and J 2 bases; nucleotides not matched to a gene: 6. CDR3 length: 15 residues. The CDR3 loop reads CASSASGGAQETQYF. The CDR3, as DNA: TGTGCCAGCAGTGCCTCGGGAGGGGCACAAGAGACCCAGTACTTC.

The chain links TRBV5-6 to TRBJ2-3, with TRBD2 matching over 7 bases. Trimming removed 2 bases from V and 0 bases from J; junction bases left unmatched: 3. Germline CDR1 reads SGHDT; CDR2 reads YYEEEE. The CDR3 contains 15 residues. In DNA, the CDR3 is TGTGCCAGCAGCTTCTTACTAGCGAGCACAGATACGCAGTATTTT. It yields the protein CASSFLLASTDTQYF. The entire variable domain, with the rest obtained from reference TRBV5-6 and TRBJ2-3, is as follows: DAGVTQSPTHLIKTRGQQVTLRCSPKSGHDTVSWYQQALGQGPQFIFQYYEEEERQRGNFPDRFSGHQFPNYSSELNVNALLLGDSALYLCASSFLLASTDTQYFGPGTRLTVL.

The chain links TRBV18 to TRBJ2-2, with D maybe TRBD1 (6 bases). The CDR3 extends over 13 amino acids. Trimming shortened V by 4 bases and J by 5 bases, and 8 bases separated the two germline ends. CDR1 KGHSH and CDR2 LQKENI come from the germline V gene. In nucleotides, the CDR3 is TGTGCCAGCTCACGACAGGTTACCGGGGAGCTGTTTTTT. Residues: CASSRQVTGELFF. The variable domain in full, with the rest retrieved from reference TRBV18 and TRBJ2-2, is NAGVMQNPRHLVRRRGQEARLRCSPMKGHSHVYWYRQLPEEGLKFMVYLQKENIIDESGMPKERFSAEFPKEGPSILRIQQVVRGDSAAYFCASSRQVTGELFFGEGSRLTVL.

The rearrangement uses TRBV7-2 and TRBJ2-7; a weak D match, TRBD1 (6 bases). Germline CDR1 SGHTA, CDR2 FQGNSA. The CDR3 runs to 14 residues. The ends were cut back, 6 bases at V and 5 bases at J, with 17 bases in the middle. The CDR3 bases are TGTGCCAGCAGTGGACAGACGTTTATCCACGAGCAGTACTTC. Protein: CASSGQTFIHEQYF.

The gene calls are TRBV7-8 and TRBJ2-1; TRBD2 matches 10 bases. Germline V gene data show CDR1 as SGHVS and CDR2 as FQNEAQ. This CDR3 is 14 amino acids long. Trimming took 6 bases from V and 5 from J; bases not matched to a gene: 4. The DNA for the CDR3 is TGTGCCAGCAGATATAGCGGGGGGAACAATGAGCAGTTCTTC. Protein: CASRYSGGNNEQFF.

The CDR3 sequence: CASSAPATQGEQYF. The CDR3 DNA sequence: TGTGCCAGCAGCGCACCCGCGACTCAGGGCGAGCAGTACTTC. V usage is TRBV9 and J usage is TRBJ2-7, with D possibly matching TRBD1 (5 bases). The V and J ends lost 3 bases and 6 bases respectively, with 16 bases between them. The CDR3 consists of 14 residues. CDR1 is SGDLS and CDR2 is YYNGEE in the germline V gene.

The chain recombines TRBV19 with TRBJ1-2; 8 nucleotides line up with TRBD1. Trimming at V came to 10 bases and at J to 6 bases, leaving 10 bases not matched to a gene. The CDR3 has 13 residues. The germline CDR1 and CDR2 sequences are LNHDA and SQIVND (reference sequence). The CDR3 sequence is CATSGQAKNGYTF. For the CDR3, the DNA is TGTGCCACATCGGGACAGGCGAAAAATGGCTACACCTTC. The full variable domain, completed using reference TRBV19 and TRBJ1-2, is DGGITQSPKYLFRKEGQNVTLSCEQNLNHDAMYWYRQDPGQGLRLIYYSQIVNDFQKGDIAEGYSVSREKKESFPLTVTSAQKNPTAFYLCATSGQAKNGYTFGSGTRLTVV.

The CDR3 DNA reads TGTGCCAGCAGCGGGGGGAGCACAGATACGCAGTATTTT. Protein: CASSGGSTDTQYF. The chain joins TRBV2 to TRBJ2-3; 7 positions match TRBD2. V lost 6 bases and J lost 0; bases outside the gene matches: 0. This CDR3 contains 13 residues. Germline assignment: CDR1 SNHLY and CDR2 FYNNEI.

The V call is TRBV7-8, the J call TRBJ2-5; D gene unclear. Germline CDR1 reads SGHVS; CDR2 reads FQNEAQ. Trimming cost V 5 bases and J 1 base, with 11 bases left between them. This CDR3 comprises 14 residues. CDR3: CASSPLGLQETQYF. The CDR3 nucleotides are TGTGCCAGCAGCCCATTGGGCCTCCAAGAGACCCAGTACTTC. Full variable domain (remainder filled in from reference TRBV7-8 and TRBJ2-5): GAGVSQSPRYKVAKRGQDVALRCDPISGHVSLFWYQQALGQGPEFLTYFQNEAQLDKSGLPSDRFFAERPEGSVSTLKIQRTQQEDSAVYLCASSPLGLQETQYFGPGTRLLVL.

The chain combines TRBV7-2 with TRBJ2-2; perhaps TRBD2 as D (6 bases). The V end was cut by 1 base, the J end by 0 bases, with 12 bases between. Germline CDR1 reads SGHTA; CDR2 reads FQGNSA. The CDR3 spans 17 residues. The CDR3 region is CASSLVSGGANTGELFF. The CDR3 DNA is TGTGCCAGCAGCTTAGTTTCCGGAGGGGCGAACACCGGGGAGCTGTTTTTT.

The chain employs TRBV28 and TRBJ1-5, with 9 bases fitting TRBD1. Trimming cost V 3 bases and J 5 bases; bases outside gene matches: 5. The CDR3 extends over 15 amino acids. CDR1 is MDHEN and CDR2 is SYDVKM in the germline V gene. CDR3 region: CASSFMGQGHQPQHF. The DNA for the CDR3 is TGTGCCAGCAGTTTTATGGGACAGGGACATCAGCCCCAGCATTTT.

J is TRBJ1-4 and V is TRBV6-1; no reliable D call. The CDR3 runs to 14 residues. With 6 bases removed from V and 0 bases from J, the gap between germline ends came to 8 bases. Germline assignment: CDR1 MNHNS and CDR2 SASEGT. As DNA, the CDR3 is TGTGCCAGCAGCAAACCAGCAACTAATGAAAAACTGTTTTTT. It codes for CASSKPATNEKLFF.

The chain couples TRBV9 to TRBJ2-3; a weak D match, TRBD1 (6 bases). The CDR3 covers 16 residues. The ends were cut back, 0 bases at V and 1 base at J, with 12 bases in the middle. Per germline, CDR1 SGDLS and CDR2 YYNGEE. CDR3 amino acids: CASSVAQGPGTDTQYF. CDR3 in DNA: TGTGCCAGCAGCGTAGCCCAGGGGCCGGGCACAGATACGCAGTATTTT. The variable domain in full, completed from reference TRBV9 and TRBJ2-3, reads DSGVTQTPKHLITATGQRVTLRCSPRSGDLSVYWYQQSLDQGLQFLIQYYNGEERAKGNILERFSAQQFPDLHSELNLSSLELGDSALYFCASSVAQGPGTDTQYFGPGTRLTVL.